The 14 T cell receptor beta chains below all came from one sample that was sequenced in a study of T-cell memory formation after mild COVID-19 (dated by TCRdb to 2020 to 2022). Library construction relied on 5' RACE. Reads for this sample came from an Illumina NovaSeq 6000. TCRdb reran the public reads through fastp at Q25 and MiXCR, keeping productive beta chains. Records with the same CDR3 protein are collapsed into one entry carrying the most frequent genes and DNA. Counted in this sample were 120,000 or so distinct CDR3 sequences; roughly 15% of them appeared once. The leading ten clones occupy 11% to 15% of the sample. Material for sequencing was PBMCs or a T cell subset sorted from them (not recorded which). All receptors derive from an adult woman who had mild COVID-19 (a few samples of this study predate the infection). The sample titles of this study are shuffled in the database, so cell type and time point are left out; the donor was told from shared clones.

The CDR3 region is CASSLTRRSDEQFF. In nucleotides, the CDR3 is TGTGCCAGCAGCTTAACCAGGAGGTCCGATGAGCAGTTCTTC. The chain employs TRBV7-3 and TRBJ2-1, with a possible D match to TRBD2 (5 bases). V shed 0 bases and J shed 8 bases, with 11 bases lying between them. The CDR3 has 14 residues. The V gene's germline CDR1 is SGHTA and CDR2 FQGTGA.

This clonotype was observed at least ten times. The chain couples TRBV29-1 to TRBJ2-2, with unresolved D. Trimming stripped 2 bases from V and 5 bases from J, with 15 bases between. This CDR3 region has 15 residues. CDR1 and CDR2 (germline): SQVTM, ANQGSEA. CDR3 sequence: CSVEFPDGRTGELFF. CDR3 coding DNA: TGCAGCGTTGAATTCCCCGACGGTAGGACCGGGGAGCTGTTTTTT.

This clonotype has a handful of counts. The chain combines TRBV29-1 with TRBJ2-5; D is undetermined. Germline assignment: CDR1 SQVTM and CDR2 ANQGSEA. V was cut by 4 bases and J by 4 bases, with 10 bases left in between. The CDR3 consists of 12 residues. The CDR3 bases are TGCAGCGTTGGAGTCCTCGGAGAGACCCAGTACTTC. This sequence encodes CSVGVLGETQYF.

This sequence joins TRBV12-3 or TRBV12-4 and TRBJ2-7; 14 bases agree with TRBD2. This CDR3 is built from 16 residues. The ends lost 2 bases at V and 3 bases at J; junction bases unmatched: 3. CDR3 bases: TGTGCCAGCAGTTTAATGACTAGCGGGAGGGACTACGAGCAGTACTTC. Its translation is CASSLMTSGRDYEQYF.

The chain couples TRBV29-1 to TRBJ2-1; no firm D call. There are 13 residues in the CDR3. V was trimmed by 3 bases and J by 5 bases, leaving 11 bases between them. Germline-derived CDR1 and CDR2 are SQVTM and ANQGSEA. CDR3 amino acids: CSVEVDTNNEQFF. The CDR3 nucleotides are TGCAGCGTTGAGGTCGACACGAACAATGAGCAGTTCTTC.

CDR3 sequence reads: CASSFERSPSTDTQYF. For the CDR3, the DNA is TGTGCCAGCAGCTTCGAGCGGAGCCCTAGCACAGATACGCAGTATTTT. The chain is built from TRBV7-9 and TRBJ2-3; a weak D match, TRBD2 (5 bases). Germline values: CDR1 SEHNR, CDR2 FQNEAQ (reference sequence). The CDR3 consists of 16 residues. The V end lost 3 bases, the J end lost 0 bases, and 13 bases lay between the germline ends.

This clonotype was counted only a few times. The chain couples TRBV18 to TRBJ2-7, with D maybe TRBD2 (5 bases). The germline V gene encodes CDR1 KGHSH and CDR2 LQKENI. The CDR3 is 13 amino acids. V was trimmed by 3 bases and J by 3 bases, leaving 9 bases between them. The CDR3, as DNA: TGTGCCAGCTCACCTCCTACTAGCTACGAGCAGTACTTC. Its protein is CASSPPTSYEQYF.

In this sample, this clonotype turned up a few times. V and J are TRBV9 and TRBJ2-3, with 10 bases lining up with TRBD2. Germline CDR1 is SGDLS and CDR2 is YYNGEE. This CDR3 contains 15 residues. V lost 4 bases to trimming and J lost 4 bases; unmatched junction nucleotides: 6. This CDR3 is CASSRVAGGADTQYF. DNA of the CDR3: TGTGCCAGCAGCCGGGTAGCGGGGGGAGCAGATACGCAGTATTTT.

This clonotype was detected only a few times. V is TRBV3-1 and J is TRBJ2-2; 8 positions agree with TRBD2. Losses at the gene ends were 5 bases for V and 3 bases for J; bases not matched to a gene: 5. Germline CDR1 and CDR2: LGHDT and YNNKEL (reference sequence). This CDR3 is built from 15 residues. CDR3 sequence (DNA): TGTGCCAGCAGCGTTAGCGGGACTCACACCGGGGAGCTGTTTTTT. This translates into CASSVSGTHTGELFF.

This clonotype occurred a few times. The genes are TRBV10-3 and TRBJ1-4, with D perhaps TRBD1 (5 bases). From germline, CDR1 is ENHRY and CDR2 SYGVKD. V shed 7 bases and J shed 6 bases, with 12 bases lying between them. The CDR3 runs to 13 residues. The CDR3 DNA follows: TGTGCCATCAACGAACCGGGGGATGAAAAACTGTTTTTT. Residues: CAINEPGDEKLFF.

This clonotype was observed a few times. The V call is TRBV7-2, the J call TRBJ2-7; possible D gene TRBD2, 6 bases. The V end lost 5 bases, the J end lost 6 bases, and 14 bases lay between the germline ends. CDR1 SGHTA and CDR2 FQGNSA come from the germline V gene. CDR3 length: 13 amino acids. Here the CDR3 reads CASSPVGGFEQYF. The DNA for the CDR3 is TGTGCCAGCAGCCCGGTCGGGGGATTCGAGCAGTACTTC.

This clonotype was observed a few times. J is TRBJ1-6 and V is TRBV5-1; D may be TRBD1 (6 bases). Germline CDR1 reads SGHRS; CDR2 reads YFSETQ. The ends were cut back, 1 base at V and 0 bases at J, with 11 bases in the middle. CDR3 length: 17 amino acids. Here the CDR3 DNA reads TGCGCCAGCAGCTTGACAGGGACCCTCTCCTATAATTCACCCCTCCACTTT. Protein product: CASSLTGTLSYNSPLHF.

This clonotype was found a few times. The J gene is TRBJ2-1, the V gene TRBV7-6, with D possibly TRBD1 on 5 matching bases. V was trimmed by 1 base and J by 7 bases, leaving 17 bases between them. The CDR3 contains 16 residues. CDR1 is SGHVS and CDR2 is FNYEAQ in the germline V gene. DNA of the CDR3: TGTGCCAGCAGCTTAGTCTCGGCGAAAGGGGCAAATGAGCAGTTCTTC. Amino acid sequence: CASSLVSAKGANEQFF.

A few counts support this clonotype. This rearrangement joins TRBV5-1 to TRBJ2-7; 7 positions agree with TRBD1. In germline, CDR1 is SGHRS, CDR2 YFSETQ. The junction had 4 bases not matched to a gene; V was cut back by 0 bases and J by 4 bases. This CDR3 has 14 amino acids. CDR3 loop: CASSLAGDSYEQYF. DNA of the CDR3: TGCGCCAGCAGCTTGGCCGGGGACAGTTACGAGCAGTACTTC.